This TCR beta chain stems from a study of blood T cells in healthy people across ages (dated by TCRdb to the mid-2010s). Describing the broader study: In model experiments, template switching captured about one uniquely barcoded TCR beta cDNA molecule for every two T cells. To track age-related changes in TCR beta repertoire diversity, the study relied on deep sequencing normalized with unique cDNA molecular identifiers. For two donors (one aged 18 to 30 and one aged 80 or older), the study analyzed two additional independent replicas of 1 million unique cDNA reads from the same blood draw. To avoid experimental bias, donors of different ages were distributed randomly across sequencing lanes. The donors were split into four age groups: young (average around 15 years), middle-aged (about 40), aged (about 56) and long-lived (approximately 80).

Donors were approximately 42 systemically healthy Caucasian individuals from Russia aged 6 to 90 years. Ten milliliters of peripheral blood were drawn from each donor into EDTA-treated Vacutainer tubes. Ficoll-Paque density-gradient centrifugation was used to isolate PBMCs, with at least 6.5 million per sample. Total RNA, at least 6 micrograms per sample, was extracted from PBMCs with Trizol reagent. The percentages of naive CD45RAhigh/CD27high T cells were determined by flow cytometry on a PBMC aliquot from every donor. CDR1 and CDR2 are drawn from the germline V gene (reference sequence): DFQATT, SNEGSKA. For this chain, trimming is 3 bases at the V end and 7 bases at the J end, and the number of junction bases without a gene match is 4. The CDR3 starts with the cysteine, ends with the phenylalanine, and has 13 residues. CDR3 DNA is the only sequence kept; it has 39 bases, read in frame from the first base.

The table lists this clonotype with many counts. Its cognate antigen has yet to be identified. No base quality information exists; no much larger clone differs at one position. Beyond this particular receptor, the publication reports: Compared with the aged group, the long-lived group had more naive CD4+ T cells, fewer expanded clones and increased TCR diversity, a pattern suggesting age selection. Conclusive comparison of naive and antigen-experienced compartments was prevented by the profiling of bulk unsorted PBMCs. Observed TCR beta diversity per million T cells fell roughly linearly with age, and a significant reduction was already apparent by age approximately 41. Donor CMV infection status was unknown, potentially confounding age-related changes in expanded clonotypes. Observed TCR beta diversity correlated strongly with the percentage of naive T cells measured by flow cytometry. Estimates of total diversity based on one million sequenced T cells were regarded as lower bounds and as underestimates.

Libraries were prepared through 5' RACE. Data came from an Illumina HiSeq 2500. The second PCR ran for about 6 to 11 cycles and used a J-beta primer mix along with a sample-barcoded 5' primer. A template-switch 5' adaptor carrying 12 random nucleotides introduced a unique molecular identifier onto each TCR beta cDNA molecule. At least 3 million CDR3-containing paired-end reads were obtained from each sample. First-strand cDNA was synthesized from all RNA with the Mint cDNA synthesis kit, primed by a TRBC-specific oligonucleotide. All cDNA was treated with uracil-DNA glycosylase and then went through a first 18-cycle PCR with the universal primers M1SS and BC2_uni_R. In the paper's pipeline: For normalization, 1 million high-quality reads, each with a distinct molecular identifier, were randomly selected from each sample. Reads with shared molecular identifiers were discarded instead of being binned into consensus sequences. CDR3 identification, clonotype clustering and error correction used MiTCR with a Q25 quality threshold and the strictest error-elimination algorithm. A nonparametric unseen species model with Euler transformation was used to estimate a lower bound on total TCR beta diversity. TCRdb reworked the public reads: Q25 trimming with fastp, MiXCR clone assembly, productive beta chains retained. Every distinct CDR3 protein forms one entry, paired with its most common genes and DNA. The V and J calls follow TCRdb's processing rather than the paper's. The sample data list roughly 900,000 distinct CDR3 sequences, and around 26% of these were observed just once. Of the sample, 17% falls within the top ten clones.

The sequenced sample was blood. The TCR originated in a woman of 80 years or more in good health. The sequence links TRBV20-1 to TRBJ2-7, and 12 bases in between align with TRBD1. CDR3 region: CSASRDRGREQYF. The nucleotide sequence is given as TGCAGTGCTAGCCGGGACAGGGGGCGGGAGCAGTACTTC.